These 31 T cell receptor beta chains came from one sample sequenced in a study of CD4 T cells in relation to SARS-CoV-2 and coronaviruses. No antigen has been assigned to these receptors. The protocol was immunoSEQ multiplex PCR, while the TCRdb copy is restricted to in-frame clones and leaves out a portion. The sample holds tens of thousands of clones, 60% to 85% seen once. Before the COVID-19 pandemic, during about 2011-2018, CD4+ T cells were taken from unexposed donors. Isolation of CD4+ T cells took place after around eleven days in culture. The sequencing sample was made of CD4+ T cells from PBMCs, cultured in vitro. These receptors were collected from a human donor in good health.

This clone has only a few counts. The J gene is TRBJ1-2, the V gene TRBV6-5; 10 bases agree with TRBD1. The length of the CDR3 is 15 residues. CDR1 is MNHEY and CDR2 is SVGAGI in the germline V gene. V was clipped by 0 bases and J by 4 bases; unmatched bases: 2. This chain's CDR3 is CASSYSTGGVYGYTF. CDR3 coding DNA: TGTGCCAGCAGTTACTCGACAGGGGGCGTCTATGGCTACACCTTC.

This chain joins TRBV5-1 and TRBJ2-4; D call uncertain. The germline gives CDR1 SGHRS, CDR2 YFSETQ. The CDR3 spans 16 residues. Trimming took off 1 base at V and 1 base at J, with 12 bases between the two ends. CDR3 sequence: CASSLSAEWAKNIQYF. The CDR3 coding sequence is TGCGCCAGCAGCTTGTCGGCGGAGTGGGCCAAAAACATTCAGTACTTC.

The chain uses TRBV19 and TRBJ1-2, with a weak D call TRBD1 (5 bases). Per germline, CDR1 LNHDA and CDR2 SQIVND (reference sequence). This CDR3 contains 15 residues. V dropped 7 bases and J dropped 5 bases, with 20 bases sitting between them. The chain's CDR3 is CASTPNEGAGYGYTF. The CDR3 DNA follows: TGTGCCAGTACCCCTAACGAAGGGGCAGGGTATGGCTACACCTTC.

In nucleotides, the CDR3 is TGTGCCAGCAGCCCGCCGGTGACGAATGAAAAACTGTTTTTT. It encodes CASSPPVTNEKLFF. The gene calls are TRBV11-2 and TRBJ1-4, with unresolved D. V was cut by 5 bases and J by 5 bases, with 12 bases left in between. The CDR3 consists of 14 residues. Per the germline V gene, CDR1 is SGHAT and CDR2 is FQNNGV.

V and J are TRBV6-2 or TRBV6-3 and TRBJ2-2; D is unresolved. The V and J ends lost 2 bases and 5 bases respectively, with 12 bases between them. This CDR3 has 15 residues. Germline-derived CDR1 and CDR2 are MNHEY and SVGEGT. Here the CDR3 reads CASSYPPQATGELFF. The CDR3 region has the DNA TGTGCCAGCAGTTACCCCCCGCAGGCTACCGGGGAGCTGTTTTTT.

This clone was detected a few times. This chain joins TRBV7-2 and TRBJ2-7, with a weak D call TRBD1 (7 bases). The CDR3 totals 16 residues. V was cut by 5 bases and J by 5 bases, with 22 bases left in between. From germline, CDR1 is SGHTA and CDR2 FQGNSA. CDR3 bases: TGTGCCAGCAGCCCGCTGTGGAGGGGGCGCTTTAACGAGCAGTACTTC. Translating it yields CASSPLWRGRFNEQYF. The full variable domain, in which reference TRBV7-2 and TRBJ2-7 provide the parts outside the CDR3, is GAGVSQSPSNKVTEKGKDVELRCDPISGHTALYWYRQSLGQGLEFLIYFQGNSAPDKSGLPSDRFSAERTGGSVSTLTIQRTQQEDSAVYLCASSPLWRGRFNEQYFGPGTRLTVT.

In this sample, this clone turned up once. The chain has TRBV7-8 and TRBJ1-1; a possible D gene is TRBD1 (6 bases). The CDR3 has 15 amino acids. Germline V gene lookup returns CDR1 SGHVS and CDR2 FQNEAQ. V was pared by 1 base and J by 6 bases, with 15 bases between. This CDR3 is CASSLERTENSEAFF. The CDR3 nucleotides read TGTGCCAGCAGCTTAGAGAGGACAGAAAATTCTGAAGCTTTCTTT.

V and J are TRBV7-3 and TRBJ2-2; 7 positions match TRBD2. Germline V lookup: CDR1 SGHTA, CDR2 FQGTGA. The CDR3 is 13 residues long. Trimming removed 4 bases from V and 6 bases from J; junction bases left unmatched: 2. CDR3: CASSWGGSGELFF. CDR3 DNA sequence: TGTGCCAGCAGCTGGGGGGGGTCCGGGGAGCTGTTTTTT.

The table lists this clone with a few counts. The V and J genes are TRBV7-9 and TRBJ2-7; possible D gene TRBD2, 5 bases. The CDR3 sequence is 14 residues long. Trimming pared 3 bases from V and 3 bases from J, leaving 12 bases between. Germline CDR1 is SEHNR and CDR2 is FQNEAQ (reference sequence). The chain's CDR3 is CASSFFGRSYEQYF. The CDR3 coding sequence is TGTGCCAGCAGCTTCTTTGGGAGAAGCTACGAGCAGTACTTC.

This clone was seen only a few times. The chain is built from TRBV4-3 and TRBJ1-4; D is unresolved. CDR3 length: 15 amino acids. V shed 6 bases and J shed 3 bases, with 14 bases lying between them. Germline loops: CDR1 LGHNA, CDR2 YSLEER. CDR3 coding DNA: TGCGCCAGCAGTCGCCCCAGGTCCCCTAATGAAAAACTGTTTTTT. Its translation: CASSRPRSPNEKLFF.

This clone has a handful of counts. This chain links TRBV7-2 with TRBJ1-2; D gene uncertain. The CDR3 is made up of 12 amino acids. Germline lookup yields CDR1 SGHTA and CDR2 FQGNSA. Trimming removed 10 bases from V and 10 bases from J, with 19 bases in between. In nucleotides, the CDR3 is TGTGCCACCAAGTTCTCCAACGGGCTCTACACCTTC. It is translated as CATKFSNGLYTF.

The gene calls are TRBV14 and TRBJ2-3; D is unresolved. The germline CDR1 and CDR2 sequences are SGHDN and FVKESK. V lost 5 bases, J lost 3 bases, and 15 bases lay in between. This CDR3 has 15 residues. The DNA of the CDR3 is TGTGCCAGCAGCTCTTTATTCTTTAGGACAGATACGCAGTATTTT. Protein sequence: CASSSLFFRTDTQYF.

The genes are TRBV10-3 and TRBJ2-5; no reliable D call. This CDR3 has 13 amino acids. Trimming stripped 3 bases from V and 1 base from J, with 6 bases between. In germline, CDR1 is ENHRY, CDR2 SYGVKD. The CDR3 protein is CAISEGFQETQYF. The CDR3, as DNA: TGTGCCATCAGTGAAGGGTTCCAAGAGACCCAGTACTTC.

This clone was counted only a few times. The gene calls are TRBV10-3 and TRBJ2-2; no clear D. CDR3 length: 13 amino acids. V was cut by 6 bases and J by 4 bases, with 9 bases left in between. Germline V gene data show CDR1 as ENHRY and CDR2 as SYGVKD. The CDR3, as DNA: TGTGCCATCAGATCCCGTGGCACCGGGGAGCTGTTTTTT. As protein: CAIRSRGTGELFF.

The chain employs TRBV4-1 and TRBJ2-5; perhaps TRBD1 as D (6 bases). Germline V gives CDR1 MGHRA, CDR2 YSYEKL. Between the trimmed V and J ends, which lost 2 bases and 4 bases, there was a span of 11 bases. This CDR3 spans 14 amino acids. The CDR3 sequence: CASSQITGTETQYF. The CDR3 bases are TGCGCCAGCAGCCAAATAACAGGGACAGAGACCCAGTACTTC.

This clone was counted only a few times. The gene calls are TRBV7-9 and TRBJ2-3; D perhaps matches TRBD1 (6 bases). The CDR3 extends over 14 amino acids. V dropped 5 bases and J dropped 5 bases, with 14 bases sitting between them. In germline, CDR1 is SEHNR, CDR2 FQNEAQ (reference sequence). CDR3 DNA: TGTGCCAGCAGCAGTGGACAGATCAAAGATACGCAGTATTTT. Its protein product is CASSSGQIKDTQYF.

This clone occurred a few times. J is TRBJ1-2 and V is TRBV5-4; D gene unclear. From germline, CDR1 is SGHNT and CDR2 YYREEE (reference sequence). The CDR3 has 14 amino acids. Deletions cut 1 base from V and 7 bases from J, with 14 bases between. The CDR3 is CASSLWAGLGGYTF. Here the CDR3 DNA reads TGTGCCAGCAGCTTGTGGGCGGGCTTGGGTGGCTACACCTTC.

The chain joins TRBV11-2 to TRBJ2-1; TRBD2 agrees at 7 bases. Trimming took 1 base from V and 2 from J; bases not matched to a gene: 2. Germline V gives CDR1 SGHAT, CDR2 FQNNGV. The CDR3 is made up of 15 amino acids. CDR3 nucleotide sequence: TGTGCCAGCAGCTTAGGGGAGGGGACCTACAATGAGCAGTTCTTC. Encoded protein: CASSLGEGTYNEQFF.

This clone showed up just a few times. V and J are TRBV6-5 and TRBJ1-2; no definite D call. The CDR3 spans 11 residues. The V and J ends lost 6 bases and 4 bases respectively, with 6 bases between them. From germline, CDR1 is MNHEY and CDR2 SVGAGI. The chain's CDR3 is CASRGTYGYTF. The CDR3 DNA follows: TGTGCCAGCAGGGGAACCTATGGCTACACCTTC.

The V call is TRBV2, the J call TRBJ2-3; TRBD1 or TRBD2 may be the D gene (6 bases each). The V end lost 10 bases, the J end lost 6 bases, and 14 bases lay between the germline ends. Germline V gives CDR1 SNHLY, CDR2 FYNNEI. The CDR3 runs 12 residues. The CDR3 spells CATPGGPDTQYF. The DNA of the CDR3 is TGTGCCACCCCTGGGGGGCCTGATACGCAGTATTTT.

The chain has TRBV7-2 and TRBJ2-5, with 15 bases lining up with TRBD2. The CDR3 has 19 amino acids. Trimming removed 5 bases from V and 2 bases from J; junction bases left unmatched: 12. CDR1 is SGHTA, CDR2 FQGNSA, per germline. The DNA of the CDR3 is TGTGCCAGCAGCCCGGCTCGGACTAGCGGGGGGGCGGGGCAAGAGACCCAGTACTTC. Translated: CASSPARTSGGAGQETQYF.

CDR3 bases: TGTGCCAGTGGTAGGCAGGCCGGGATTATGAACACTGAAGCTTTCTTT. Amino acids: CASGRQAGIMNTEAFF. The V and J genes are TRBV19 and TRBJ1-1; D gene unclear. Germline CDR1 is LNHDA and CDR2 is SQIVND (reference sequence). This CDR3 has 16 residues. V lost 8 bases and J lost 0, with 19 bases in between. Supplemented by reference TRBV19 and TRBJ1-1, the full variable domain reads DGGITQSPKYLFRKEGQNVTLSCEQNLNHDAMYWYRQDPGQGLRLIYYSQIVNDFQKGDIAEGYSVSREKKESFPLTVTSAQKNPTAFYLCASGRQAGIMNTEAFFGQGTRLTVV.

The V and J genes are TRBV3-1 (or the pseudogene TRBV3-2) and TRBJ2-7; 10 bases line up with TRBD2. The CDR3 is 15 residues long. J gave up 2 bases and V 4 bases, and 5 bases lay outside the gene matches. Germline V gene lookup returns CDR1 LGHDT and CDR2 YNNKEL (reference sequence). CDR3 in amino acids: CASSPRTSGTYEQYF. Written as DNA, the CDR3 is TGTGCCAGCAGCCCACGGACTAGCGGAACCTACGAGCAGTACTTC.

The chain has TRBV12-3 or TRBV12-4 and TRBJ1-2; 7 positions agree with TRBD1. The CDR3 spans 12 residues. After removal of 6 bases from V and 6 bases from J, the junction contained 4 bases not matched to a gene. The CDR3 protein is CASSQGVHGYTF. For the CDR3, the DNA is TGTGCCAGCAGCCAGGGGGTACATGGCTACACCTTC.

This chain uses TRBV21-1 with TRBJ1-2; TRBD1 is taken as the D call from the table, unchecked against the DNA. TRBV21-1 is labeled a pseudogene. The length of the CDR3 is 15 residues. The CDR3 sequence is CASSAKEGATYGYTF. The DNA of the CDR3 is TGTGCCAGCAGCGCTAAGGAAGGGGCCACCTATGGCTACACCTTC.

The J gene is TRBJ2-3, the V gene TRBV27; D ambiguous. Per germline, CDR1 MNHEY and CDR2 SMNVEV (reference sequence). CDR3 length: 14 amino acids. Trimming removed 2 bases at V and 0 bases at J, with 6 bases between. The CDR3 region is CASSLRRSTDTQYF. CDR3 nucleotides: TGTGCCAGCAGTTTACGGCGTAGCACAGATACGCAGTATTTT.

The rearrangement uses TRBV6-5 and TRBJ2-2; no clear D. Trimming stripped 0 bases from V and 2 bases from J, with 7 bases between. This CDR3 is 15 amino acids long. Germline CDR1 MNHEY, CDR2 SVGAGI. The CDR3 DNA reads as TGTGCCAGCAGTTACTCGGCCTACAACACCGGGGAGCTGTTTTTT. Translating gives CASSYSAYNTGELFF.

This clone was observed a few times. The V gene is TRBV4-1, the J gene TRBJ1-2; D is unresolved. The V and J ends lost 0 bases and 6 bases respectively, with 11 bases between them. This CDR3 is 14 amino acids long. Germline assignment: CDR1 MGHRA and CDR2 YSYEKL. The CDR3 DNA reads TGCGCCAGCAGCCAAGATTCTGGCAGACATGGCTACACCTTC. The encoded protein is CASSQDSGRHGYTF.

The chain uses TRBV3-1 (or the pseudogene TRBV3-2) and TRBJ1-1; D is unresolved. Trimming stripped 0 bases from V and 3 bases from J, with 11 bases between. Germline-derived CDR1 and CDR2 are LGHDT and YNNKEL (reference sequence). The CDR3 is 15 residues long. The CDR3 sequence: CASSQDWFPHTEAFF. DNA for the CDR3: TGTGCCAGCAGCCAAGATTGGTTCCCTCACACTGAAGCTTTCTTT.

The sample holds one count of this clone. The germline gene is not matched at one end of the junction; a read error may be the cause. The genes are TRBV13 and TRBJ2-2, with 14 bases lining up with TRBD2. The germline CDR1 and CDR2 sequences are PRHDT and FYEKMQ (reference sequence). This CDR3 comprises 18 residues. CDR3 coding DNA: TGTGCCAGCAGCCCCCGGACTAGCGGGGGGCCTAGGAACCGGGGAGCTGTTTTT. Protein product: CASSPRTSGGPRNRGAVF.

The J gene is TRBJ1-2, the V gene TRBV2; 8 bases line up with TRBD1. The CDR3 covers 15 residues. V lost 5 bases and J lost 7; bases outside the gene matches: 12. CDR1 is SNHLY, CDR2 FYNNEI, per germline. This CDR3 is CASSPLRAGGSGYTF. In DNA, the CDR3 is TGTGCCAGCAGTCCCCTCCGGGCAGGGGGCTCTGGCTACACCTTC.